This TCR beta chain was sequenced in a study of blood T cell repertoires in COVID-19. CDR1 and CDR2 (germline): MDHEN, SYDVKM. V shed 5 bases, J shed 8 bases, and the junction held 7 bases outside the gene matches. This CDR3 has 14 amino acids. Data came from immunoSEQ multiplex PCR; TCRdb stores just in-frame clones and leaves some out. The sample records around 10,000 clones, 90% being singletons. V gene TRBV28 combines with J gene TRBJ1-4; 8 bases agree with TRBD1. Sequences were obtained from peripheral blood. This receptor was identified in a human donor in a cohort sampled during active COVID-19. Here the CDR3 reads CASSRQGAREKLFF. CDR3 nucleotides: TGTGCCAGCAGTCGTCAGGGGGCGCGAGAAAAACTGTTTTTT.